Below are 17 T cell receptor beta chains sequenced from a single sample in a study of T cell changes during pregnancy in multiple sclerosis. Sequencing used immunoSEQ multiplex PCR; TCRdb keeps in-frame clones, though not all of them. Here the sample spans about 46,000 clones, 90% to 95% being singletons. The material sequenced was CD4+ T cells from peripheral blood mononuclear cells, taken after pregnancy. Receptors originate from a female donor with multiple sclerosis, enrolled in a pregnancy study.

The CDR3 loop is CASSWGTSGNTGGELFF. The CDR3 DNA sequence: TGTGCCAGCAGCTGGGGGACTAGCGGGAATACTGGCGGGGAGCTGTTTTTT. The chain joins TRBV5-6 to TRBJ2-2; the match to TRBD2 covers 13 bases. The junction had 9 bases not matched to a gene; V was cut back by 3 bases and J by 7 bases. Germline V gives CDR1 SGHDT, CDR2 YYEEEE. There are 17 residues in the CDR3.

This sequence joins TRBV27 and TRBJ1-5, with D possibly TRBD1 on 5 matching bases. The V and J ends lost 6 bases and 1 base respectively, with 7 bases between them. This CDR3 is 13 amino acids long. From germline, CDR1 is MNHEY and CDR2 SMNVEV (reference sequence). This chain's CDR3 is CASSRVSNQPQHF. As DNA, the CDR3 is TGTGCCAGCAGCAGGGTAAGCAATCAGCCCCAGCATTTT.

The chain has TRBV11-3 and TRBJ1-1, with 7 bases lining up with TRBD1. The CDR3 loop spans 14 amino acids. Germline-derived CDR1 and CDR2 are SGHNT and YENEEA. V was pared by 1 base and J by 7 bases, with 6 bases of the junction left unmatched. CDR3 in DNA: TGTGCCAGCAGCTTAGGGGGACAGCCTCATGAAGCTTTCTTT. Translating gives CASSLGGQPHEAFF.

This sequence joins TRBV2 and TRBJ2-7, with 7 bases fitting TRBD2. The ends lost 4 bases at V and 1 base at J; junction bases unmatched: 7. The CDR3 runs 15 residues. Germline CDR1 and CDR2: SNHLY and FYNNEI. The CDR3 reads CASSGPTSLSYEQYF. In DNA form, the CDR3 reads TGTGCCAGCAGTGGACCGACTAGCTTATCCTACGAGCAGTACTTC.

This chain uses TRBV6-5 with TRBJ1-4; D gene ambiguous. Germline CDR1 and CDR2: MNHEY and SVGAGI. V was pared by 6 bases and J by 8 bases, with 19 bases between. The CDR3 is made up of 15 amino acids. The CDR3 sequence is CASSSRPGFGEKLFF. The CDR3, as DNA: TGTGCCAGCAGCTCAAGGCCGGGGTTTGGGGAAAAACTGTTTTTT.

The chain uses TRBV30 and TRBJ2-1; TRBD2 might be the D (6 bases). CDR1 is GTSNPN, CDR2 SVGIG, per germline (reference sequence). Trimming cost V 7 bases and J 4 bases, with 11 bases left between them. The CDR3 is 12 residues long. CDR3 amino acids: CALSRGYNEQFF. The CDR3 DNA sequence: TGTGCCTTATCGCGGGGTTACAATGAGCAGTTCTTC.

This chain joins TRBV5-1 and TRBJ2-4, with 7 bases lining up with TRBD2. V was clipped by 0 bases and J by 4 bases; unmatched bases: 1. This CDR3 has 14 amino acids. Germline V lookup: CDR1 SGHRS, CDR2 YFSETQ. CDR3 sequence reads: CASSLGSGKNIQYF. The CDR3 DNA reads as TGCGCCAGCAGCTTGGGTAGCGGGAAAAACATTCAGTACTTC.

J is TRBJ2-3 and V is TRBV6-6; possible D gene TRBD2, 5 bases. The CDR3 has 15 amino acids. Trimming took off 4 bases at V and 2 bases at J, with 13 bases between the two ends. Germline-derived CDR1 and CDR2 are MNHNY and SVGAGI (reference sequence). The CDR3 spells CASSSTGSLTDTQYF. Written as DNA, the CDR3 is TGTGCCAGCAGTTCCACGGGGAGTCTCACAGATACGCAGTATTTT.

The V call is TRBV11-3, the J call TRBJ2-5; D gene uncertain. Germline CDR1 reads SGHNT; CDR2 reads YENEEA. This CDR3 spans 13 amino acids. The V and J ends lost 3 bases and 0 bases respectively, with 5 bases between them. The CDR3 nucleotides are TGTGCCAGCAGCTTGACATACCAAGAGACCCAGTACTTC. It translates to CASSLTYQETQYF.

This clone was counted a few times. The V call is TRBV7-9, the J call TRBJ2-3; 8 nucleotides agree with TRBD1. Germline V gives CDR1 SEHNR, CDR2 FQNEAQ (reference sequence). The V gene end was trimmed by 1 base and the J gene end by 1 base; junction bases not matched to a gene: 4. There are 16 residues in the CDR3. This CDR3 reads CASSLGETGGTDTQYF. CDR3 bases: TGTGCCAGCAGCTTAGGAGAGACAGGGGGCACAGATACGCAGTATTTT.

The chain employs TRBV9 and TRBJ2-3, with 14 bases that match TRBD2. The CDR3 contains 19 residues. Germline V gives CDR1 SGDLS, CDR2 YYNGEE. V trimming: 2 bases; J trimming: 2 bases; junction bases outside the gene matches: 10. The CDR3 is CASSVTSGRAEGFTDTQYF. CDR3 sequence (DNA): TGTGCCAGCAGCGTGACTAGCGGGAGGGCCGAGGGTTTCACAGATACGCAGTATTTT.

The chain recombines TRBV6-1 with TRBJ2-1, with 11 bases identical to TRBD2. This CDR3 contains 16 residues. Germline assignment: CDR1 MNHNS and CDR2 SASEGT. The ends lost 4 bases at V and 0 bases at J; junction bases unmatched: 2. DNA for the CDR3: TGTGCCAGCAGTGTCACTAGCGGGAGCTCCTACAATGAGCAGTTCTTC. This codes for CASSVTSGSSYNEQFF.

The V gene is TRBV28, the J gene TRBJ2-3, with 7 bases that match TRBD2. J gave up 0 bases and V 6 bases, and 9 bases lay outside the gene matches. Germline CDR1 is MDHEN and CDR2 is SYDVKM. This CDR3 is built from 16 residues. CDR3 region: CASRGRVTGSTDTQYF. The CDR3 DNA is TGTGCCAGCAGGGGGAGGGTAACGGGGAGCACAGATACGCAGTATTTT.

The chain recombines TRBV19 with TRBJ1-2; a possible D gene is TRBD1 (6 bases). Germline CDR1 LNHDA, CDR2 SQIVND (reference sequence). This CDR3 has 14 residues. V lost 3 bases, J lost 0 bases, and 8 bases lay in between. The CDR3 DNA reads as TGTGCCAGTAGTATCGGACAGTCTAACTATGGCTACACCTTC. This encodes CASSIGQSNYGYTF.

The gene calls are TRBV6-1 and TRBJ1-4, with 7 bases matching TRBD1. CDR3 length equals 15 residues. Per the germline V gene, CDR1 is MNHNS and CDR2 is SASEGT. The V segment lost 4 bases and the J segment 3 bases; nucleotides outside the gene matches: 5. The CDR3 region is CASSARQGSNEKLFF. CDR3 nucleotides: TGTGCCAGCAGTGCCAGACAGGGCTCTAATGAAAAACTGTTTTTT.

This sequence joins TRBV5-5 and TRBJ2-6; perhaps TRBD2 as D (6 bases). The CDR3 runs to 18 residues. Trimming pared 2 bases from V and 2 bases from J, leaving 17 bases between. Germline CDR1 reads SGHKS; CDR2 reads YYEKEE (reference sequence). The CDR3 DNA sequence: TGTGCCAGCAGCTTATCAAGGGGACTGGCTGCTGGGGCCAACGTCCTGACTTTC. Its translation is CASSLSRGLAAGANVLTF.

The V gene is TRBV19, the J gene TRBJ2-1, with 15 bases fitting TRBD2. The germline V gene has CDR1 LNHDA and CDR2 SQIVND (reference sequence). V trimming: 5 bases; J trimming: 5 bases; junction bases outside the gene matches: 1. This CDR3 contains 15 residues. In DNA form, the CDR3 reads TGTGCCAGTAGTGGGACTAGCGGGAGGAACAATGAGCAGTTCTTC. It is translated as CASSGTSGRNNEQFF. Variable domain in full (rest from reference TRBV19 and TRBJ2-1): DGGITQSPKYLFRKEGQNVTLSCEQNLNHDAMYWYRQDPGQGLRLIYYSQIVNDFQKGDIAEGYSVSREKKESFPLTVTSAQKNPTAFYLCASSGTSGRNNEQFFGPGTRLTVL.